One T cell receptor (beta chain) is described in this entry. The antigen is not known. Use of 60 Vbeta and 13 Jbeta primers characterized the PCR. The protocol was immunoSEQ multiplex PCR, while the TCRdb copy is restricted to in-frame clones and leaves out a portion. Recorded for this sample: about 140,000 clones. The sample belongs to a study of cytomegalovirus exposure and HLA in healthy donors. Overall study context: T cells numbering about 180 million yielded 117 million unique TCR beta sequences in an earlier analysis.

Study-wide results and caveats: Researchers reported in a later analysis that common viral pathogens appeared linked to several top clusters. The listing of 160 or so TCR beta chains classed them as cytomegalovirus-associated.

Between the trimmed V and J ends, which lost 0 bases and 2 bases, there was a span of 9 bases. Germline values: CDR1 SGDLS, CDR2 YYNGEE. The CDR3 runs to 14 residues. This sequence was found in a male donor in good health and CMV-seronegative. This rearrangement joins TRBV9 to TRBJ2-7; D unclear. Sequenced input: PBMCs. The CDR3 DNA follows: TGTGCCAGCAGCGTAGGTAGATCCGCCTACGAGCAGTACTTC. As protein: CASSVGRSAYEQYF.